These T cell receptor beta chains were read from a single sample in a study of shared clonotypes between healthy human individuals. Sequencing was performed with immunoSEQ multiplex PCR; in TCRdb, only in-frame clones are kept and a portion is missing. The repertoire holds under 150,000 clones, with approximately 70% as singletons. Input material: memory CD8+ T cells sorted from blood. The receptors shown here come from a woman aged 25-40 years in good health. Each CDR3 is given with its conserved first and last residue. The order of the fields is J gene, clone size, D gene, V gene, CDR3 protein, CDR3 DNA. A D gene is named only where the DNA matches it firmly. Part of the rows lack a size; the others show once, few, many or a class for expanded clones.

TRBJ2-1 | - | TRBD1 | TRBV7-8 | CASSWDRGSYNEQFF | TGTGCCAGCAGCTGGGACAGGGGCTCCTACAATGAGCAGTTCTTC
TRBJ2-7 | - | TRBD2 | TRBV7-9 | CASSSRAGVTWYEQYF | TGTGCCAGCAGCTCCAGGGCGGGAGTTACCTGGTACGAGCAGTACTTC
TRBJ1-5 | once | - | TRBV7-9 | CASSFAPGGNQPQHF | TGTGCCAGCAGCTTCGCCCCGGGGGGCAATCAGCCCCAGCATTTT
TRBJ1-2 | few | TRBD1 | TRBV25-1 | CASSEHRDRGFGYTF | TGTGCCAGCAGTGAACACCGGGACAGGGGGTTTGGCTACACCTTC
TRBJ2-7 | - | - | TRBV27 | CASSPDSNYEQYF | TGTGCCAGCAGTCCTGACAGTAACTACGAGCAGTACTTC
TRBJ1-2 | once | - | TRBV9 | CASSVSWGADGYTF | TGTGCCAGCAGCGTAAGTTGGGGGGCAGATGGCTACACCTTC
TRBJ1-5 | - | TRBD1 | TRBV5-4 | CATSSWDRASNQPQHF | TGTGCCACAAGCTCCTGGGACAGGGCGAGCAATCAGCCCCAGCATTTT
TRBJ2-6 | - | - | TRBV7-3 | CASSLWDTGTGANVLTF | TGTGCCAGCAGCTTATGGGACACCGGTACTGGGGCCAACGTCCTGACTTTC
TRBJ1-5 | - | TRBD1 | TRBV28 | CASSFSAGGPYSNQPQHF | TGTGCCAGCAGTTTCTCAGCAGGGGGACCTTATAGCAATCAGCCCCAGCATTTT
TRBJ2-1 | - | - | TRBV27 | CASSFIPHLEGPISYNEQFF | TGTGCCAGCAGTTTTATCCCCCACCTTGAGGGCCCTATCTCCTACAATGAGCAGTTCTTC
TRBJ1-5 | - | - | TRBV14 | CASSQERAFYQPQHF | TGTGCCAGCAGCCAAGAAAGGGCGTTCTATCAGCCCCAGCATTTT
TRBJ2-3 | once | - | TRBV6-4 | CASSGGSTDTQYF | TGTGCCAGCAGTGGGGGAAGCACAGATACGCAGTATTTT
TRBJ1-5 | - | - | TRBV6-4 | CASSDSSNQPQHF | TGTGCCAGCAGTGACTCGAGTAATCAGCCCCAGCATTTT
TRBJ2-4 | few | - | TRBV25-1 | CASSEPQGAKNIQYF | TGTGCCAGCAGTGAACCCCAGGGGGCCAAAAACATTCAGTACTTC
TRBJ1-1 | - | - | TRBV30 | CAWSVLQLNTEAFF | TGTGCCTGGAGTGTACTTCAGCTGAACACTGAAGCTTTCTTT
TRBJ2-7 | - | - | TRBV6-6 | CASSYSEVSEQYF | TGTGCCAGCAGTTACTCAGAGGTATCGGAGCAGTACTTC
TRBJ2-1 | many | - | TRBV11-2 | CASSLNSEQFF | TGTGCCAGCAGCCTCAACAGCGAGCAGTTCTTC
TRBJ2-2 | few | TRBD1 | TRBV15 | CATSQGTGDTGELFF | TGTGCCACCAGCCAGGGGACAGGGGACACCGGGGAGCTGTTTTTT
TRBJ2-1 | many | - | TRBV30 | CALEGLGYNEQFF | TGTGCCCTGGAGGGATTGGGTTACAATGAGCAGTTCTTC
TRBJ2-6 | many | - | TRBV28 | CASRNRDLDAPGANVLTF | TGTGCCAGCAGAAACAGGGATCTGGATGCTCCTGGGGCCAACGTCCTGACTTTC
TRBJ2-7 | few | TRBD2 | TRBV19 | CASSIHPGGTYEQYF | TGTGCCAGTAGTATTCACCCGGGGGGAACCTACGAGCAGTACTTC
TRBJ2-5 | - | - | TRBV10-3 | CAINNPDSPQETQYF | TGTGCCATCAATAACCCGGACAGCCCCCAAGAGACCCAGTACTTC
TRBJ2-3 | - | - | TRBV27 | CASSLISEDTQYF | TGTGCCAGCAGTTTAATCTCGGAGGATACGCAGTATTTT
TRBJ2-7 | - | - | TRBV6-1 | CASSEVGTSYEQYF | TGTGCCAGCAGTGAAGTAGGCACCTCCTACGAGCAGTACTTC
TRBJ2-1 | - | TRBD2 | TRBV27 | CASSLSIAGESYNEQFF | TGTGCCAGCAGTCTGAGCATAGCGGGAGAATCCTACAATGAGCAGTTCTTC
TRBJ2-7 | - | - | TRBV30 | CAWSVVQGEEQYF | TGTGCCTGGAGTGTCGTACAGGGTGAAGAGCAGTACTTC
TRBJ2-1 | medium-sized | TRBD2 | TRBV28 | CASSPRIAGGRNEQFF | TGTGCCAGCAGTCCGAGAATAGCGGGAGGACGCAATGAGCAGTTCTTC
TRBJ2-1 | - | TRBD1 | TRBV27 | CASSGDRGRNYNEQFF | TGTGCCAGCAGTGGGGACAGGGGACGAAACTACAATGAGCAGTTCTTC